Below are 32 T cell receptor beta chains sequenced from a single sample in a study of follicular helper T cells after annual influenza vaccination. The protocol was immunoSEQ multiplex PCR, while the TCRdb copy is restricted to in-frame clones and leaves out a portion. The table lists around 13,000 clones, around 78% of them singletons. As to time point: 2014-2015 season, pre-vaccination. This specimen was CXCR5- memory CD4+ T cells sorted from blood, taken on the day of influenza vaccination. These receptors were collected from an adult who received the influenza vaccine.

The J gene is TRBJ1-4, the V gene TRBV7-9, with D tentatively TRBD1 (5 bases). Trimming pared 2 bases from V and 7 bases from J, leaving 17 bases between. Per the germline V gene, CDR1 is SEHNR and CDR2 is FQNEAQ (reference sequence). CDR3 length: 16 amino acids. In nucleotides, the CDR3 is TGTGCCAGCAGCTTACTTACCGGGACGCTTGGTGAAAAACTGTTTTTT. Translation: CASSLLTGTLGEKLFF. The full variable domain, its missing parts supplied by reference TRBV7-9 and TRBJ1-4, is DTGVSQNPRHKITKRGQNVTFRCDPISEHNRLYWYRQTLGQGPEFLTYFQNEAQLEKSRLLSDRFSAERPKGSFSTLEIQRTEQGDSAMYLCASSLLTGTLGEKLFFGSGTQLSVL.

V is TRBV10-3 and J is TRBJ1-2, with a possible D match to TRBD1 (5 bases). CDR3 size: 13 residues. Trimming pared 8 bases from V and 4 bases from J, leaving 14 bases between. Germline V lookup: CDR1 ENHRY, CDR2 SYGVKD. The CDR3 region has the DNA TGTGCCATCGGGGGGGGGTCGGGCTATGGCTACACCTTC. Translation gives CAIGGGSGYGYTF.

The rearrangement links TRBV6-5 to TRBJ1-5, with 9 nucleotides matching TRBD1. V lost 2 bases and J lost 2; bases outside the gene matches: 1. The germline V gene has CDR1 MNHEY and CDR2 SVGAGI. The CDR3 spans 15 residues. CDR3 residues: CASSYRTGGNQPQHF. CDR3 DNA sequence: TGTGCCAGCAGTTACCGGACAGGGGGCAATCAGCCCCAGCATTTT.

V gene TRBV19 combines with J gene TRBJ2-7, with D tentatively TRBD2 (6 bases). Germline V gives CDR1 LNHDA, CDR2 SQIVND (reference sequence). This CDR3 is 14 amino acids long. Trimming took off 4 bases at V and 4 bases at J, with 14 bases between the two ends. This chain's CDR3 is CASSTDLGGYEQYF. The CDR3 DNA is TGTGCCAGTAGTACGGACTTAGGAGGGTACGAGCAGTACTTC.

V gene TRBV4-2 combines with J gene TRBJ2-3; D may correspond to TRBD1 or TRBD2 (6 bases each). Germline CDR1 reads LGHNA; CDR2 reads YNFKEQ. The V gene lost 4 bases and the J gene lost 0 bases, with 14 bases spanning the gap. The CDR3 has 16 residues. CDR3 sequence: CASSLPGALSTDTQYF. In DNA form, the CDR3 reads TGTGCCAGCAGCCTACCGGGGGCCCTAAGCACAGATACGCAGTATTTT.

V usage is TRBV7-3 and J usage is TRBJ1-1, with unresolved D. The CDR3 has 13 residues. Germline V lookup: CDR1 SGHTA, CDR2 FQGTGA. With 5 bases removed from V and 1 base from J, the gap between germline ends came to 8 bases. The CDR3 DNA reads as TGTGCCAGCAGCACAAGGGAGAACACTGAAGCTTTCTTT. Its protein is CASSTRENTEAFF.

The V gene is TRBV5-4, the J gene TRBJ2-2; 7 bases fit TRBD2. The CDR3 is 16 residues long. Germline V lookup: CDR1 SGHNT, CDR2 YYREEE (reference sequence). With 0 bases clipped from V and 2 bases from J, the junction kept 4 bases outside the gene matches. The CDR3 DNA follows: TGTGCCAGCAGCTTGGTGGCTAGCGGAAACACCGGGGAGCTGTTTTTT. Translated, it gives CASSLVASGNTGELFF.

The sample holds a few counts of this clone. The chain links TRBV9 to TRBJ1-1; D remains unclear. Germline lookup yields CDR1 SGDLS and CDR2 YYNGEE. The V gene lost 0 bases and the J gene lost 3 bases, with 9 bases spanning the gap. This CDR3 has 14 residues. Written as DNA, the CDR3 is TGTGCCAGCAGCGTAGCCTCGACTTACACTGAAGCTTTCTTT. It specifies CASSVASTYTEAFF.

The chain recombines TRBV5-1 with TRBJ1-2, with a possible D match to TRBD1 (5 bases). Germline V gives CDR1 SGHRS, CDR2 YFSETQ. This CDR3 comprises 15 residues. Trimming shortened V by 0 bases and J by 5 bases, and 14 bases separated the two germline ends. This CDR3 is CASSLATGPRYGYTF. The DNA of the CDR3 is TGCGCCAGCAGCTTGGCCACAGGCCCCCGGTATGGCTACACCTTC.

The J gene is TRBJ1-2, the V gene TRBV27; TRBD1 matches 8 bases. Germline lookup yields CDR1 MNHEY and CDR2 SMNVEV (reference sequence). This CDR3 has 14 residues. V lost 6 bases, J lost 4 bases, and 7 bases stayed unmatched. CDR3 sequence (DNA): TGTGCCAGCAGCCGGCTGGACAGGGTCTATGGCTACACCTTC. This translates into CASSRLDRVYGYTF.

J is TRBJ2-2 and V is TRBV5-4; 8 nucleotides line up with TRBD2. This CDR3 contains 16 residues. The germline V gene has CDR1 SGHNT and CDR2 YYREEE (reference sequence). J lost 3 bases, V lost 3 bases, and 7 bases had no gene match. The chain's CDR3 is CASSSSGGAYTGELFF. Written as DNA, the CDR3 is TGTGCCAGCAGCTCTTCGGGGGGGGCTTACACCGGGGAGCTGTTTTTT.

The chain recombines TRBV18 with TRBJ2-5; TRBD2 might be the D (5 bases). V was trimmed by 1 base and J by 5 bases, leaving 14 bases between them. Germline-derived CDR1 and CDR2 are KGHSH and LQKENI. The CDR3 consists of 15 residues. The CDR3 nucleotides read TGTGCCAGCTCACCACTTAGGGCCGAGGGCGAGACCCAGTACTTC. As protein: CASSPLRAEGETQYF.

This chain links TRBV11-1 with TRBJ2-5, with 8 bases that match TRBD1. This CDR3 spans 14 amino acids. The V segment lost 2 bases and the J segment 2 bases; nucleotides outside the gene matches: 1. CDR1 and CDR2 (germline): SGHAT, FQDESV (reference sequence). CDR3 amino acids: CASSLNRGQETQYF. The CDR3 nucleotides read TGTGCCAGCAGCTTAAACAGGGGGCAAGAGACCCAGTACTTC.

This clone was recorded once. V usage is TRBV7-9 and J usage is TRBJ1-2; 8 bases fit TRBD1. V shed 0 bases and J 7 bases; nucleotides not matched to a gene: 4. This CDR3 region has 14 residues. Germline V gene sequence: CDR1 SEHNR, CDR2 FQNEAQ (reference sequence). In nucleotides, the CDR3 is TGTGCCAGCAGCTTAGCCAAGACAGGGGCTGGCTACACCTTC. Amino acids: CASSLAKTGAGYTF.

This clone appeared once. The chain links TRBV7-2 to TRBJ2-5; 8 positions match TRBD2. There are 16 residues in the CDR3. The J segment lost 5 bases and the V segment lost 5 bases, leaving 13 bases of the junction unmatched. CDR1 and CDR2 (germline): SGHTA, FQGNSA. This CDR3 reads CASSQEASGWGETQYF. CDR3 bases: TGTGCCAGCAGCCAAGAGGCTAGCGGGTGGGGGGAGACCCAGTACTTC.

This chain connects TRBV27 to TRBJ1-1, with a weak D call TRBD1 (5 bases). The CDR3 contains 14 residues. Trimming removed 11 bases at V and 4 bases at J, with 20 bases between. The germline V gene has CDR1 MNHEY and CDR2 SMNVEV (reference sequence). Written as DNA, the CDR3 is TGTGCCTCCTCACTTCGCGGGGGGAGCACTGAAGCTTTCTTT. This codes for CASSLRGGSTEAFF.

The chain links TRBV10-3 to TRBJ2-3; D remains unclear. This CDR3 has 12 amino acids. Trimming pared 2 bases from V and 7 bases from J, leaving 7 bases between. Germline-derived CDR1 and CDR2 are ENHRY and SYGVKD. Here the CDR3 DNA reads TGTGCCATCAGTGAGACCGGAAATACGCAGTATTTT. This encodes CAISETGNTQYF.

The chain joins TRBV7-2 to TRBJ1-2; 8 bases align to TRBD1. The V and J ends lost 7 bases and 6 bases, in that order; junction bases with no gene match: 10. Germline V CDR1 and CDR2: SGHTA, FQGNSA. This CDR3 region has 14 residues. CDR3 DNA sequence: TGTGCCAGCACCTTTCGTGCAGGGGGCCATGGCTACACCTTC. Its protein is CASTFRAGGHGYTF.

The chain couples TRBV14 to TRBJ2-4, with TRBD2 matching over 8 bases. V dropped 0 bases and J dropped 5; count of bases not matched to a gene: 6. CDR3 size: 16 residues. CDR1 and CDR2 from the germline V gene are SGHDN and FVKESK. The chain's CDR3 is CASSQDRRGAENIQYF. CDR3 in DNA: TGTGCCAGCAGCCAAGATCGGCGGGGGGCGGAAAACATTCAGTACTTC.

CDR3 sequence reads: CASSPRWGSSYNEQFF. As DNA, the CDR3 is TGTGCCAGCAGCCCCAGATGGGGGAGCTCCTACAATGAGCAGTTCTTC. This chain joins TRBV11-2 and TRBJ2-1; D is possibly TRBD1 or TRBD2 (5 bases each). Germline values: CDR1 SGHAT, CDR2 FQNNGV. The CDR3 runs 16 residues. With 5 bases removed from V and 0 bases from J, the gap between germline ends came to 14 bases.

The V call is TRBV20-1, the J call TRBJ1-2, with D uncertain. The V gene lost 5 bases and the J gene lost 4 bases, with 8 bases spanning the gap. Germline values: CDR1 DFQATT, CDR2 SNEGSKA (reference sequence). This CDR3 region has 11 residues. CDR3 DNA sequence: TGCAGTGCTGCTACAAGCTATGGCTACACCTTC. It specifies CSAATSYGYTF.

The J gene is TRBJ1-5, the V gene TRBV7-8; D is uncertain. Germline loops: CDR1 SGHVS, CDR2 FQNEAQ. CDR3 length equals 13 residues. Trimming took off 3 bases at V and 5 bases at J, with 8 bases between the two ends. The CDR3 here is CASSLYADQPQHF. CDR3 coding DNA: TGTGCCAGCAGCTTGTATGCCGATCAGCCCCAGCATTTT.

The chain recombines TRBV7-5 with TRBJ1-3. TRBV7-5 is a pseudogene locus. The CDR3 runs to 21 residues. CDR3 bases: TGTGCCAGAAGCTTAAAAGGTAGGGCTGATCCAACCTACAAACACAGAAACACCATATATTTT. Translated, it gives CARSLKGRADPTYKHRNTIYF.

In this sample, this clone turned up a few times. This chain connects TRBV19 to TRBJ2-2; possibly TRBD2 for D (7 bases). The CDR3 extends over 14 amino acids. CDR1 and CDR2 (germline): LNHDA, SQIVND (reference sequence). Trimming cost V 7 bases and J 8 bases, with 17 bases left between them. CDR3 bases: TGTGCCAGTACCCATTGGGGGGGCTCTGGGGAGCTGTTTTTT. It codes for CASTHWGGSGELFF.

V is TRBV7-3 and J is TRBJ2-1; no clear D gene. In germline, CDR1 is SGHTA, CDR2 FQGTGA. Deletions cut 5 bases from V and 5 bases from J, with 7 bases between. The CDR3 has 12 amino acids. In DNA form, the CDR3 reads TGTGCCAGCAGCCCTGCCCACAATGAGCAGTTCTTC. Encoded protein: CASSPAHNEQFF.

The chain has TRBV6-5 and TRBJ2-2, with D possibly matching TRBD2 (5 bases). Germline V gives CDR1 MNHEY, CDR2 SVGAGI. This CDR3 has 15 residues. The germline V and J ends were trimmed by 2 bases and 1 base, with 8 bases remaining between them. The CDR3 spells CASSYGLLNTGELFF. Written as DNA, the CDR3 is TGTGCCAGCAGTTACGGACTCCTGAACACCGGGGAGCTGTTTTTT.

The rearrangement joins TRBV5-5 to TRBJ2-5; 11 nucleotides agree with TRBD2. Germline V gene data show CDR1 as SGHKS and CDR2 as YYEKEE (reference sequence). The CDR3 consists of 18 residues. Trimming removed 0 bases from V and 0 bases from J; junction bases left unmatched: 7. In DNA form, the CDR3 reads TGTGCCAGCAGCTTGGCATTAGCGGGGGGGTCGTACCAAGAGACCCAGTACTTC. It translates to CASSLALAGGSYQETQYF.

The J gene is TRBJ1-5, the V gene TRBV19; TRBD1 aligns across 10 bases. Trimming at V came to 3 bases and at J to 7 bases, leaving 6 bases not matched to a gene. CDR1 and CDR2 from the germline V gene are LNHDA and SQIVND (reference sequence). This CDR3 has 15 residues. The CDR3, as DNA: TGTGCCAGTAGTATGACAGGGGGCGCAAGGCAGCCCCAGCATTTT. Protein product: CASSMTGGARQPQHF.

This clone has just one count. This chain links TRBV10-3 with TRBJ2-5; D possibly corresponds to TRBD2 (6 bases). V was cut by 4 bases and J by 3 bases, with 9 bases left in between. Per the germline V gene, CDR1 is ENHRY and CDR2 is SYGVKD. The CDR3 covers 13 residues. The CDR3 reads CAISVGGKETQYF. CDR3 bases: TGTGCCATCAGTGTTGGAGGGAAAGAGACCCAGTACTTC.

The genes are TRBV19 and TRBJ1-4; D possibly corresponds to TRBD1 (5 bases). The CDR3 extends over 16 amino acids. The germline V gene has CDR1 LNHDA and CDR2 SQIVND (reference sequence). Trimming cost V 6 bases and J 6 bases, with 20 bases left between them. The DNA for the CDR3 is TGTGCCAGTAGCAAAAACTTTCAGGGAGGGGATGAAAAACTGTTTTTT. Its protein is CASSKNFQGGDEKLFF.

This clone was detected a few times. The rearrangement uses TRBV6-5 and TRBJ1-2, with 7 bases fitting TRBD1. Trimming cost V 3 bases and J 4 bases; bases outside gene matches: 5. The length of the CDR3 is 14 residues. From germline, CDR1 is MNHEY and CDR2 SVGAGI. The CDR3 loop is CASSYRRGSYGYTF. CDR3 bases: TGTGCCAGCAGTTATCGCAGGGGGAGCTATGGCTACACCTTC.

The V gene is TRBV19, the J gene TRBJ1-2, with 7 bases that match TRBD1. This CDR3 contains 15 residues. Germline trimming cut 5 bases from V and 6 bases from J; bases unmatched to any gene: 12. Germline V gives CDR1 LNHDA, CDR2 SQIVND (reference sequence). CDR3 in DNA: TGTGCCAGTAGTGCTTGGGACAGTAACTCCAATGGCTACACCTTC. Protein sequence: CASSAWDSNSNGYTF.